This record looks at one TCR beta chain sequence and its context. Its antigen is still unknown. Germline V gene sequence: CDR1 MNHEY, CDR2 SVGAGI. This CDR3 comprises 13 residues. The J segment lost 4 bases and the V segment lost 5 bases, leaving 2 bases of the junction unmatched. This entry belongs to a study of shared clonotypes between healthy human individuals. In the study overall: Donors had three CD4 naive, three CD4 memory, two CD8 naive and one CD8 memory plate apiece. Study outcomes and limitations: Across a handful of donors, naive CD4 shared roughly 5.1%, naive CD8 approximately 3.5%, memory CD4 roughly 2.5%, memory CD8 under 0.5%.

Several immunoSEQ 96-well plates shared each subset's DNA, each plate a replicate. This table comes from immunoSEQ multiplex PCR, and its TCRdb copy is limited to in-frame clones, with some not included. Of about 320,000 clones in the sample, around 87% were seen once. This chain uses TRBV6-5 with TRBJ1-5, with 7 bases matching TRBD1. The sequenced sample consisted of memory CD8+ T cells sorted from blood. Stated subset: CD45RO+ cells pooled with CCR7-negative TemRA cells. This clonotype was sampled from a man aged 18-30 years in good health. This chain's CDR3 is CASSATGNQPQHF. CDR3 bases: TGTGCCAGCAGTGCGACAGGGAATCAGCCCCAGCATTTT.